These 7 T cell receptor beta chains were sequenced from one sample in a study of OX40 agonist ivuxolimab in advanced cancers. Some clones are missing from TCRdb's copy, which holds only in-frame ones; the method was immunoSEQ multiplex PCR. The data show about 20,000 clones, with roughly four fifths seen just once and over 3.5% held by the top ten. The sequencing used CD4+ or CD8+ T cells sorted from blood, collected in a trial of the OX40 agonist ivuxolimab. These receptors all come from an adult with an advanced solid tumor such as melanoma, head and neck, liver or kidney cancer.

V is TRBV5-6 and J is TRBJ2-7; 8 bases fit TRBD2. The J segment lost 4 bases and the V segment lost 4 bases, leaving 10 bases of the junction unmatched. Germline CDR1 and CDR2: SGHDT and YYEEEE. The CDR3 has 15 amino acids. DNA for the CDR3: TGTGCCAGCAGCGCCCCGGGACTAGGCTTTTACGAGCAGTACTTC. Translated: CASSAPGLGFYEQYF.

V gene TRBV5-1 combines with J gene TRBJ1-1, with D uncertain. V lost 2 bases to trimming and J lost 6 bases, with 11 bases between them. The CDR3 consists of 13 residues. The germline CDR1 and CDR2 sequences are SGHRS and YFSETQ. The CDR3 nucleotides read TGCGCCAGCAGCTTAGGGAATCAGCCTGAAGCTTTCTTT. It translates to CASSLGNQPEAFF.

J is TRBJ2-5 and V is TRBV29-1, with TRBD2 matching over 7 bases. Germline lookup yields CDR1 SQVTM and CDR2 ANQGSEA. The CDR3 loop spans 13 amino acids. V shed 2 bases, J shed 4 bases, and the junction held 4 bases outside the gene matches. In nucleotides, the CDR3 is TGCAGCGTTGAATCTAGCGGAGGAGAGACCCAGTACTTC. Translating it yields CSVESSGGETQYF.

This rearrangement joins TRBV20-1 to TRBJ2-1; the D is unclear. This CDR3 is 11 amino acids long. Trimming removed 1 base at V and 5 bases at J, with 3 bases between. In germline, CDR1 is DFQATT, CDR2 SNEGSKA (reference sequence). The CDR3 region has the DNA TGCAGTGCTAGAGGTAACAATGAGCAGTTCTTC. Encoded protein: CSARGNNEQFF.

CDR3 loop: CAWSVGGSSYEQYF. CDR3 nucleotide sequence: TGTGCCTGGAGTGTCGGAGGATCCTCCTACGAGCAGTACTTC. This chain uses TRBV30 with TRBJ2-7; tentatively, D is TRBD2 (5 bases). The CDR3 sequence is 14 residues long. V was shortened by 0 bases and J by 0 bases, with 9 bases between the two germline ends. CDR1 and CDR2 from the germline V gene are GTSNPN and SVGIG (reference sequence). Combining the CDR3 with reference TRBV30 and TRBJ2-7 gives the whole variable domain SQTIHQWPATLVQPVGSPLSLECTVEGTSNPNLYWYRQAAGRGLQLLFYSVGIGQISSEVPQNLSASRPQDRQFILSSKKLLLSDSGFYLCAWSVGGSSYEQYFGPGTRLTVT.

This CDR3 is CASSLYPGGGQETQYF. The CDR3 region has the DNA TGTGCCAGCAGCTTATATCCGGGAGGGGGCCAAGAGACCCAGTACTTC. The chain links TRBV7-3 to TRBJ2-5; 8 bases are a match to TRBD2. The CDR3 is made up of 16 amino acids. After removal of 2 bases from V and 1 base from J, the junction contained 6 bases not matched to a gene. CDR1 and CDR2 from the germline V gene are SGHTA and FQGTGA. Based on the CDR3 plus reference TRBV7-3 and TRBJ2-5, the full variable domain is GAGVSQTPSNKVTEKGKYVELRCDPISGHTALYWYRQSLGQGPEFLIYFQGTGAADDSGLPNDRFFAVRPEGSVSTLKIQRTERGDSAVYLCASSLYPGGGQETQYFGPGTRLLVL.

V usage is TRBV21-1 and J usage is TRBJ2-5; TRBD1 is taken as the D call from the table, unchecked against the DNA. TRBV21-1 has pseudogene status. CDR3 size: 17 residues. The CDR3 nucleotides read TGTGCCAGCAGCCACCTTCAGTGGACAGTATATCGAGAGACCCAGTACTTC. This encodes CASSHLQWTVYRETQYF.